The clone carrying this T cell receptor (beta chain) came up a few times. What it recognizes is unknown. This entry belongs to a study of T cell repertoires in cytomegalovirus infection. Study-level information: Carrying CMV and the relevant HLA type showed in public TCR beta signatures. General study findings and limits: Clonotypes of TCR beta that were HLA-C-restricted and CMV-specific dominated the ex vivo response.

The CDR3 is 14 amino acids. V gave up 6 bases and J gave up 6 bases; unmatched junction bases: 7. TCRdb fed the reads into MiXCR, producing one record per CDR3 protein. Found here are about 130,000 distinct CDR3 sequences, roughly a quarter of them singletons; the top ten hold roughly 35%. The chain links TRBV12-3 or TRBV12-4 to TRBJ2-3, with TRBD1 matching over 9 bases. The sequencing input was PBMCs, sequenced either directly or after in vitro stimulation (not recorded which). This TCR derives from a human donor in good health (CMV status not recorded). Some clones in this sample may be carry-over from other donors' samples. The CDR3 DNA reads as TGTGCCAGCAGGCCGACAGGGGGGGAGGATACGCAGTATTTT. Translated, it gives CASRPTGGEDTQYF.